This T cell receptor (beta chain) is from a study of blood T cell repertoires in COVID-19. As for the study in general: The origin of the acute and convalescent COVID-19 samples was the United States, Italy and Spain. T cells, B-cell-depleted T cells, or PBMCs provided the cDNA or gDNA that served as material.

As processed by the authors: Using reference gene primer amplification, nucleated cell counts were estimated. The table came from immunoSEQ multiplex PCR; TCRdb's copy has only in-frame clones and leaves some out. The V and J calls and clone size come from that table; D and trimming were worked out from the DNA. The sample consists of roughly 100,000 clones, 81% of them appearing once. This CDR3 has 13 amino acids. V dropped 3 bases and J dropped 4 bases, with 11 bases sitting between them. Germline V gene lookup returns CDR1 SGHDT and CDR2 YYEEEE. The sequenced sample was peripheral blood. The chain links TRBV5-6 to TRBJ2-7; D ambiguous. The sequence derives from a man aged 80 or over with acute or convalescent COVID-19. CDR3 region: CASSYGALYEQYF. In nucleotides, the CDR3 is TGTGCCAGCAGCTATGGAGCCCTATACGAGCAGTACTTC.